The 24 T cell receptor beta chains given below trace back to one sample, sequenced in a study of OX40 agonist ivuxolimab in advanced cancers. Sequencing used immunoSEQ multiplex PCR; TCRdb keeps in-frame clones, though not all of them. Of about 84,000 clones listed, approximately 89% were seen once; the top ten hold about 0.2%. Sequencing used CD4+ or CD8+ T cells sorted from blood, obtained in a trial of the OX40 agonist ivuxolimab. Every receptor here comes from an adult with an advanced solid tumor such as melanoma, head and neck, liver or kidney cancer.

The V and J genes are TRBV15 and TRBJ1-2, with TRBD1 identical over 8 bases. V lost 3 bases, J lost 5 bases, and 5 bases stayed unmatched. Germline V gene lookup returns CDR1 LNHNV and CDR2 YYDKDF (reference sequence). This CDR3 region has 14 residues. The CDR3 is CATSSSTGAYGYTF. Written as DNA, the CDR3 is TGTGCCACCAGCAGCTCGACAGGGGCTTATGGCTACACCTTC.

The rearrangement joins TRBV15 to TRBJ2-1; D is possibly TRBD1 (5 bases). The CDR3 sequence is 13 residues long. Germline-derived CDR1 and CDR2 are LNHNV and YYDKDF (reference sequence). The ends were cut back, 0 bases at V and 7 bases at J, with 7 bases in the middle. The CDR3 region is CATSRDQGNEQFF. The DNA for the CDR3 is TGTGCCACCAGCAGAGATCAGGGTAATGAGCAGTTCTTC.

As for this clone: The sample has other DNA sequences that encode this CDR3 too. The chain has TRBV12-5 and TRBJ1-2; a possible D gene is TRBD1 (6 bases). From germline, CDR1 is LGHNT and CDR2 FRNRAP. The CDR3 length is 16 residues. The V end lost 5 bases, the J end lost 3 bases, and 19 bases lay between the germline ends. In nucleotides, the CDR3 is TGTGCTAGTGGTCCGCTCTCGGGGGCGGGGGACTATGGCTACACCTTC. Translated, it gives CASGPLSGAGDYGYTF.

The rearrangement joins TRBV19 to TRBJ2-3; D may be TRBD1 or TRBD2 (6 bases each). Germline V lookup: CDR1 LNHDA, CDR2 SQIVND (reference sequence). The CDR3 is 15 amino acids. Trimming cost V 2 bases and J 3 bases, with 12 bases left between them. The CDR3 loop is CASSINGGQTDTQYF. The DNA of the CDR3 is TGTGCCAGTAGTATAAACGGGGGCCAAACAGATACGCAGTATTTT.

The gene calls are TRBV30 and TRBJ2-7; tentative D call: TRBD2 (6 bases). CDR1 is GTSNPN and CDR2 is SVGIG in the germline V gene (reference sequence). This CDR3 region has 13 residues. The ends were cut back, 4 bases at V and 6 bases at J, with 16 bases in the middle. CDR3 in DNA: TGTGCCTGGAAGACTAGAAGGGGACCCGAGCAGTACTTC. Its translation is CAWKTRRGPEQYF.

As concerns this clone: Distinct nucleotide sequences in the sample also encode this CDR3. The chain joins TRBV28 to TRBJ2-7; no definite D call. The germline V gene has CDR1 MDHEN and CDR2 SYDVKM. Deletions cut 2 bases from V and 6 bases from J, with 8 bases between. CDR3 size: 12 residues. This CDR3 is CASSLTSSEQYF. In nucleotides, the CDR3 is TGTGCCAGCAGTTTAACGAGCTCCGAGCAGTACTTC.

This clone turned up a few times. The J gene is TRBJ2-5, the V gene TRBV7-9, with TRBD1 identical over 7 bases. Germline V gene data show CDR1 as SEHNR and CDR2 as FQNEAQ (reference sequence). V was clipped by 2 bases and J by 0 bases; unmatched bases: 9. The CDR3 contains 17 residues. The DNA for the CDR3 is TGTGCCAGCAGCTTATTACCATCGGACAGGAACCAAGAGACCCAGTACTTC. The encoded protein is CASSLLPSDRNQETQYF.

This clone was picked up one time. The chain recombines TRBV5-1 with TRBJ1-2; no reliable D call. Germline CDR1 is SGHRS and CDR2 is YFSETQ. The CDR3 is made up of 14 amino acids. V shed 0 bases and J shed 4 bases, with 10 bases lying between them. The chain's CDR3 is CASSLDPAGYGYTF. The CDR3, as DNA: TGCGCCAGCAGCTTGGATCCGGCCGGCTATGGCTACACCTTC. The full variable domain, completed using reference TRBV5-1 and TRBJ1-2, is KAGVTQTPRYLIKTRGQQVTLSCSPISGHRSVSWYQQTPGQGLQFLFEYFSETQRNKGNFPGRFSGRQFSNSRSEMNVSTLELGDSALYLCASSLDPAGYGYTFGSGTRLTVV.

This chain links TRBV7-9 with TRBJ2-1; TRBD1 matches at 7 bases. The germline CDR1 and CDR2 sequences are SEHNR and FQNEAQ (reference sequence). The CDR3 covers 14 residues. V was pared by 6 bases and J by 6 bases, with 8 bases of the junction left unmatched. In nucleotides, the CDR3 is TGTGCCAGCAGTTACTCAGGGGGTAGCAATGAGCAGTTCTTC. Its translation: CASSYSGGSNEQFF.

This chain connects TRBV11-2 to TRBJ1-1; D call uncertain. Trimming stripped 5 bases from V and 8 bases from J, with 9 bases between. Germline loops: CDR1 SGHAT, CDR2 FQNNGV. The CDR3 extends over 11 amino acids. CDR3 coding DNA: TGTGCCAGCAGCCCCTCTTGGGAAGCTTTCTTT. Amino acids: CASSPSWEAFF.

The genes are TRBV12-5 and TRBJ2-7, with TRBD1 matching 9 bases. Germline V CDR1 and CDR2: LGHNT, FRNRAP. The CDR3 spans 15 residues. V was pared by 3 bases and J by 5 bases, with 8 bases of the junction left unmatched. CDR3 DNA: TGTGCTAGTGGTTTTGGGACAGGGCCGGGAAACGAGCAGTACTTC. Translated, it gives CASGFGTGPGNEQYF.

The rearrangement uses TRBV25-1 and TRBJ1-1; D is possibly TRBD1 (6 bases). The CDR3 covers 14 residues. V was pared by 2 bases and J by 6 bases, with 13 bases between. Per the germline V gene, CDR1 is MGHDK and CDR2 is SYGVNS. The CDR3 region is CASSEEGGWSEAFF. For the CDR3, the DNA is TGTGCCAGCAGTGAAGAAGGGGGATGGTCTGAAGCTTTCTTT.

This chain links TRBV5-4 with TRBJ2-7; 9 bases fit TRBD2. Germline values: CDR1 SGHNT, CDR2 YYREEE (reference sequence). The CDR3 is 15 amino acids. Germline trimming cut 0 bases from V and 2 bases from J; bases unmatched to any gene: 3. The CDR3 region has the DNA TGTGCCAGCAGCTTGGAGACTAGCGGCCCCTACGAGCAGTACTTC. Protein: CASSLETSGPYEQYF.

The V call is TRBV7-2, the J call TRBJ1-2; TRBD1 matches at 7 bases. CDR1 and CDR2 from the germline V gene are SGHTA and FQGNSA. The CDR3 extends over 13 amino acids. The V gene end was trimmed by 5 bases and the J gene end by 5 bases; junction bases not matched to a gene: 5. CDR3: CASSIGTAYGYTF. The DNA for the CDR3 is TGTGCCAGCAGCATCGGGACAGCTTATGGCTACACCTTC. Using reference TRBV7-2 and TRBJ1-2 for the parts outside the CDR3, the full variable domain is GAGVSQSPSNKVTEKGKDVELRCDPISGHTALYWYRQSLGQGLEFLIYFQGNSAPDKSGLPSDRFSAERTGGSVSTLTIQRTQQEDSAVYLCASSIGTAYGYTFGSGTRLTVV.

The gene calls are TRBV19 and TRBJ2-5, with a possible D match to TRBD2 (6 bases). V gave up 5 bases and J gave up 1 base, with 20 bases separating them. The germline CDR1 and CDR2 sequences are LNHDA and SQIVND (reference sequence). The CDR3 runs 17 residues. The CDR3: CASSLTGPAGLQETQYF. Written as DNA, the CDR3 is TGTGCCAGTAGTTTGACCGGGCCAGCGGGCCTCCAAGAGACCCAGTACTTC.

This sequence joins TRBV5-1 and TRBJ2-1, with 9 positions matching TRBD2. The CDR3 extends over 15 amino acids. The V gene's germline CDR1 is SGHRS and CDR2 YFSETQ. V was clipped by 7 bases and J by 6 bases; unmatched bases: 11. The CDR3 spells CASAREGGGVNEQFF. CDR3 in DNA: TGCGCCAGCGCCCGGGAGGGCGGGGGGGTCAATGAGCAGTTCTTC.

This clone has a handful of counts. CDR3 region: CASTPAAGGNEQFF. For the CDR3, the DNA is TGTGCCAGCACGCCGGCAGCCGGGGGCAATGAGCAGTTCTTC. The chain couples TRBV19 to TRBJ2-1; maybe TRBD2 (6 bases). With 9 bases removed from V and 6 bases from J, the gap between germline ends came to 18 bases. The length of the CDR3 is 14 residues. Germline CDR1 reads LNHDA; CDR2 reads SQIVND (reference sequence).

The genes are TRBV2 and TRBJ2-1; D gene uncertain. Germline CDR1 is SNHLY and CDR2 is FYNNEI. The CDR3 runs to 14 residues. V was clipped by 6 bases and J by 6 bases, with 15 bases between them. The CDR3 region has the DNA TGTGCCAGCAGACCGCTCGTGGTGGGCAATGAGCAGTTCTTC. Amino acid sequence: CASRPLVVGNEQFF. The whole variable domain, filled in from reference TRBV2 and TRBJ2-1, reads EPEVTQTPSHQVTQMGQEVILRCVPISNHLYFYWYRQILGQKVEFLVSFYNNEISEKSEIFDDQFSVERPDGSNFTLKIRSTKLEDSAMYFCASRPLVVGNEQFFGPGTRLTVL.

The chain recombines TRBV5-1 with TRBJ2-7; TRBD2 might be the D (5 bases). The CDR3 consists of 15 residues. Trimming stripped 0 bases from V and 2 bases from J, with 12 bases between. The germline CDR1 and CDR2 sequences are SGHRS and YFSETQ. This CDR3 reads CASSLAGSRTYEQYF. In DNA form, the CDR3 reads TGCGCCAGCAGCTTGGCGGGGTCAAGAACCTACGAGCAGTACTTC. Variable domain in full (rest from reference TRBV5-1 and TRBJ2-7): KAGVTQTPRYLIKTRGQQVTLSCSPISGHRSVSWYQQTPGQGLQFLFEYFSETQRNKGNFPGRFSGRQFSNSRSEMNVSTLELGDSALYLCASSLAGSRTYEQYFGPGTRLTVT.

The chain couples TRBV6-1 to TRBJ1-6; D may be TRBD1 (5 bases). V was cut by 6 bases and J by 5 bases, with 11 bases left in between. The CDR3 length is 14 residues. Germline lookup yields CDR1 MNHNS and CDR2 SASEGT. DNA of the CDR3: TGTGCCAGCAGGGAGCAGGGAGATAATTCACCCCTCCACTTT. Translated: CASREQGDNSPLHF.

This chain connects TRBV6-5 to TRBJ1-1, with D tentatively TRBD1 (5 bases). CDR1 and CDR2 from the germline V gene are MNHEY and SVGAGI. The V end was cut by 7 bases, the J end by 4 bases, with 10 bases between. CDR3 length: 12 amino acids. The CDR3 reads CASKGVGTEAFF. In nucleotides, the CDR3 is TGTGCCAGCAAAGGGGTTGGCACTGAAGCTTTCTTT.

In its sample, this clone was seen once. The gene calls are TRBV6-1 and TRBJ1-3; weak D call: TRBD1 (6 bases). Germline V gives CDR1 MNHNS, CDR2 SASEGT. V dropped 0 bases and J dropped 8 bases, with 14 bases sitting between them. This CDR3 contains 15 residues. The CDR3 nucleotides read TGTGCCAGCAGTGAAGCGCTAGGGGGGTCGGACACCATATATTTT. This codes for CASSEALGGSDTIYF.

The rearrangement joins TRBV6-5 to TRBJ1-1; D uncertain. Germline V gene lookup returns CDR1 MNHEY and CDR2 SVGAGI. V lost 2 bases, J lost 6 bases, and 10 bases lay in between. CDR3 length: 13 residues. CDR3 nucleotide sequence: TGTGCCAGCAGTTACACCATCCAGGCTGAAGCTTTCTTT. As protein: CASSYTIQAEAFF.

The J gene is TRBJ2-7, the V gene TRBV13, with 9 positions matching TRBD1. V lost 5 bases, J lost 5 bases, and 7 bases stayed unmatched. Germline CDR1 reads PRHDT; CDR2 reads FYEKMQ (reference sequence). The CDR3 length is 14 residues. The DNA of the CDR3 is TGTGCCAGCAGCCCAGGACAGGGGAGCCACGAGCAGTACTTC. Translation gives CASSPGQGSHEQYF.